These T cell receptor beta chains were read from a single sample in a study of graft-versus-host responses after intestinal transplantation. Assay: immunoSEQ multiplex PCR; the TCRdb copy retains only in-frame clones and omits some. The sample holds about 98,000 clones, approximately 85% seen once. This material consisted of PBMCs, taken 255 days after intestinal transplant. These receptors were collected from a human patient who received an intestinal transplant, so some T cells may come from the graft donor. CDR3s include the opening cysteine and the closing phenylalanine or tryptophan. Fields, in order: CDR3 DNA, CDR3 protein, D gene, CDR3 length, J gene, clone size, V gene. A D gene is named only where the DNA matches it firmly. Size tells how often a clone was seen (once, few, many) or the class of an expanded clone, and some rows leave it out.

CDR3nt: TGTGCCAGCGGGGACCACTACGAGCAGTACTTC
CDR3aa: CASGDHYEQYF
d_gene: NA
len: 11
j_gene: TRBJ2-7
abundance: NA
v_gene: TRBV6-1

CDR3nt: TGTGCCAGCAGTACTCAGGGCTTACCCAATCAGCCCCAGCATTTT
CDR3aa: CASSTQGLPNQPQHF
d_gene: NA
len: 15
j_gene: TRBJ1-5
abundance: NA
v_gene: TRBV27

CDR3nt: TGTGCCAGCAGCTTAGAACGGAGTGAGCAGTTCTTC
CDR3aa: CASSLERSEQFF
d_gene: NA
len: 12
j_gene: TRBJ2-1
abundance: NA
v_gene: TRBV7-9

CDR3nt: TGTGCCAGCAGTTTAGAGTACTCCTATAATTCACCCCTCCACTTT
CDR3aa: CASSLEYSYNSPLHF
d_gene: NA
len: 15
j_gene: TRBJ1-6
abundance: NA
v_gene: TRBV27

CDR3nt: TGTGCCAGCAGTGAAGGCGTGGAGCAGTACTTC
CDR3aa: CASSEGVEQYF
d_gene: NA
len: 11
j_gene: TRBJ2-7
abundance: NA
v_gene: TRBV25-1

CDR3nt: TGTGCCAGGACACATTCGGCGGTCGGGAAACAAGCTAACTATGGCTACACCTTC
CDR3aa: CARTHSAVGKQANYGYTF
d_gene: NA
len: 18
j_gene: TRBJ1-2
abundance: NA
v_gene: TRBV28

CDR3nt: TGTGCCTGGATGGTACAGGGGAATGAAAAACTGTTTTTT
CDR3aa: CAWMVQGNEKLFF
d_gene: TRBD1
len: 13
j_gene: TRBJ1-4
abundance: once
v_gene: TRBV30

CDR3nt: TGTGCCAGCAATATCCAGCCAAACAATCAGCCCCAGCATTTT
CDR3aa: CASNIQPNNQPQHF
d_gene: NA
len: 14
j_gene: TRBJ1-5
abundance: few
v_gene: TRBV6-1

CDR3nt: TGTGCCAGAAGCTCGCCGACAGACACGCCCGATGACTCTGGAAACACCATATATTTT
CDR3aa: CARSSPTDTPDDSGNTIYF
d_gene: NA
len: 19
j_gene: TRBJ1-3
abundance: NA
v_gene: TRBV5-3

CDR3nt: TGCAGCGTAGCGGGGGACGACTACGAGCAGTACTTC
CDR3aa: CSVAGDDYEQYF
d_gene: TRBD2
len: 12
j_gene: TRBJ2-7
abundance: NA
v_gene: TRBV29-1

CDR3nt: TGTGCCAGCAGTCACTCAGGGGGCTCTGGAAACACCATATATTTT
CDR3aa: CASSHSGGSGNTIYF
d_gene: TRBD1
len: 15
j_gene: TRBJ1-3
abundance: few
v_gene: TRBV28

CDR3nt: TGTGCCAGCAGCCTACCGGACAGGAGAAGCTCCTACGAGCAGTACTTC
CDR3aa: CASSLPDRRSSYEQYF
d_gene: TRBD1
len: 16
j_gene: TRBJ2-7
abundance: NA
v_gene: TRBV11-2

CDR3nt: TGTGCCAACTCGAACCGAGGTCAGCCCCAGCATTTT
CDR3aa: CANSNRGQPQHF
d_gene: NA
len: 12
j_gene: TRBJ1-5
abundance: NA
v_gene: TRBV18

CDR3nt: TGTGCCAGCAGCGCCCCGAGGGATGAGCAGTTCTTC
CDR3aa: CASSAPRDEQFF
d_gene: NA
len: 12
j_gene: TRBJ2-1
abundance: NA
v_gene: TRBV9

CDR3nt: TGTGCCAGCTCACCAAGTTCGGGGGCGCGTGGCACCGGGGAGCTGTTTTTT
CDR3aa: CASSPSSGARGTGELFF
d_gene: NA
len: 17
j_gene: TRBJ2-2
abundance: NA
v_gene: TRBV18

CDR3nt: TGTGCCAGCAGCTGGCCCGATGGGACAGGAGTTTTCACCGGGGAGCTGTTTTTT
CDR3aa: CASSWPDGTGVFTGELFF
d_gene: TRBD1
len: 18
j_gene: TRBJ2-2
abundance: NA
v_gene: TRBV5-8

CDR3nt: TGTGCCAGTAGATGGGACAGGGGGCCCTACAATGAGCAGTTCTTC
CDR3aa: CASRWDRGPYNEQFF
d_gene: TRBD1
len: 15
j_gene: TRBJ2-1
abundance: once
v_gene: TRBV19

CDR3nt: TGTGCCAGCAGTGAAGGGATGGTCTTTTCGCAGCCCCAGCATTTT
CDR3aa: CASSEGMVFSQPQHF
d_gene: NA
len: 15
j_gene: TRBJ1-5
abundance: NA
v_gene: TRBV2

CDR3nt: TGTGCCAGCAGCCTTAGCACCGGGGAGCTGTTTTTT
CDR3aa: CASSLSTGELFF
d_gene: NA
len: 12
j_gene: TRBJ2-2
abundance: NA
v_gene: TRBV7-9

CDR3nt: TGTGCCAGCAGTTTTGGAGGCGCAGAGGGTTATAAAGCTTTCTTT
CDR3aa: CASSFGGAEGYKAFF
d_gene: NA
len: 15
j_gene: TRBJ1-1
abundance: NA
v_gene: TRBV28

CDR3nt: TGTGCCAGCAGTTTTGGTCCTAACACCGGGGAGCTGTTTTTT
CDR3aa: CASSFGPNTGELFF
d_gene: NA
len: 14
j_gene: TRBJ2-2
abundance: NA
v_gene: TRBV27

CDR3nt: TGTGCCAGCAGCCGAGGGACAGGGAGCACAGATACGCAGTATTTT
CDR3aa: CASSRGTGSTDTQYF
d_gene: TRBD1
len: 15
j_gene: TRBJ2-3
abundance: NA
v_gene: TRBV7-6

CDR3nt: TGTGCCAGCAGCGTAGAAGACCATACGCAGTATTTT
CDR3aa: CASSVEDHTQYF
d_gene: NA
len: 12
j_gene: TRBJ2-3
abundance: once
v_gene: TRBV9

CDR3nt: TGTGCCAGCAGTCCAAGGATCCTAGCGGGAGGATTAGGGAGTAGGGAGACCCAGTACTTC
CDR3aa: CASSPRILAGGLGSRETQYF
d_gene: TRBD2
len: 20
j_gene: TRBJ2-5
abundance: NA
v_gene: TRBV28

CDR3nt: TGCTCAAGGGGACCGAACACTGAAGCTTTCTTT
CDR3aa: CSRGPNTEAFF
d_gene: NA
len: 11
j_gene: TRBJ1-1
abundance: NA
v_gene: TRBV13

CDR3nt: TGTGCCTGGAGTGAGGGGGCAGGTGGCTACACCTTC
CDR3aa: CAWSEGAGGYTF
d_gene: TRBD1
len: 12
j_gene: TRBJ1-2
abundance: NA
v_gene: TRBV30

CDR3nt: TGTGCCTGGAGTACGACTAGCCTAACAGATACGCAGTATTTT
CDR3aa: CAWSTTSLTDTQYF
d_gene: TRBD2
len: 14
j_gene: TRBJ2-3
abundance: once
v_gene: TRBV30